This entry lists 17 T cell receptor beta chains sequenced from one sample in a study of cytomegalovirus exposure and HLA in healthy donors. The PCR had 60 Vbeta and 13 Jbeta primers. The method was immunoSEQ multiplex PCR; TCRdb's version includes in-frame clones alone and lacks a portion of them. The sample records 95,000 to 100,000 clones, approximately 71% being singletons. Sequenced material: PBMCs. The receptors were sampled from a female donor in good health and CMV-seronegative.

CDR3: CASSQAGQGVNTDTQYF. The CDR3 DNA is TGTGCCAGCAGCCAGGCGGGACAGGGAGTAAACACAGATACGCAGTATTTT. The chain links TRBV11-2 to TRBJ2-3, with 9 bases identical to TRBD1. Germline V gene data show CDR1 as SGHAT and CDR2 as FQNNGV. Trimming took 5 bases from V and 2 from J; bases not matched to a gene: 11. This CDR3 is built from 17 residues.

V and J are TRBV11-2 and TRBJ2-3; 8 bases fit TRBD1. The CDR3 sequence is 16 residues long. Germline lookup yields CDR1 SGHAT and CDR2 FQNNGV. J was trimmed by 4 bases and V by 6 bases; bases with no gene match: 12. The CDR3 sequence is CASRNRQGRVADTQYF. CDR3 DNA: TGTGCCAGCAGGAACAGACAGGGGCGCGTGGCAGATACGCAGTATTTT.

For this clone: An end of the junction does not agree with germline; a read error may underlie this. The chain couples TRBV6-5 to TRBJ2-7; 8 nucleotides line up with TRBD1. CDR3 size: 14 residues. Germline loops: CDR1 MNHEY, CDR2 SVGAGI. CDR3 region: CASTYRQGSYEQYF. The CDR3 coding sequence is TGTGCCAGCACTTACAGACAGGGGTCCTACGAGCAGTACTTC.

The V call is TRBV7-9, the J call TRBJ2-2; maybe TRBD1 (5 bases). The CDR3 sequence is 14 residues long. Per germline, CDR1 SEHNR and CDR2 FQNEAQ (reference sequence). The V and J ends lost 5 bases and 7 bases respectively, with 14 bases between them. CDR3 in DNA: TGTGCCAGCAGCGGGGCGCAAGATATCGGGGAGCTGTTTTTT. Protein sequence: CASSGAQDIGELFF.

This clone was seen more than once but under ten times. This chain joins TRBV15 and TRBJ1-1; 10 bases line up with TRBD1. Germline V lookup: CDR1 LNHNV, CDR2 YYDKDF (reference sequence). The V gene end was trimmed by 1 base and the J gene end by 0 bases; junction bases not matched to a gene: 8. CDR3 size: 18 residues. The DNA of the CDR3 is TGTGCCACCAGCAGAGCCGACAGGGGGCGGGGTATGAACACTGAAGCTTTCTTT. Translated, it gives CATSRADRGRGMNTEAFF.

The chain employs TRBV25-1 and TRBJ1-2, with TRBD1 matching over 8 bases. Germline V gives CDR1 MGHDK, CDR2 SYGVNS. Germline trimming cut 3 bases from V and 8 bases from J; bases unmatched to any gene: 8. The CDR3 runs to 14 residues. This CDR3 is CASSDFPDRDGYTF. The DNA for the CDR3 is TGTGCCAGCAGTGATTTCCCGGACAGGGACGGCTACACCTTC.

This CDR3 is CSVEDQGVVGNTIYF. The DNA of the CDR3 is TGCAGCGTTGAAGACCAGGGTGTGGTAGGAAACACCATATATTTT. J is TRBJ1-3 and V is TRBV29-1, with D perhaps TRBD1 (5 bases). The ends were cut back, 0 bases at V and 4 bases at J, with 13 bases in the middle. This CDR3 has 15 amino acids. Germline-derived CDR1 and CDR2 are SQVTM and ANQGSEA.

Concerning this clone: The sample has other DNA sequences that encode this CDR3 too. This chain uses TRBV18 with TRBJ2-5; no firm D call. This CDR3 has 13 amino acids. V shed 0 bases and J shed 5 bases, with 7 bases lying between them. CDR1 and CDR2 from the germline V gene are KGHSH and LQKENI. The CDR3 region is CASSPPSQETQYF. CDR3 coding DNA: TGTGCCAGCTCACCACCTAGCCAGGAGACCCAGTACTTC. The full variable domain, its missing parts supplied by reference TRBV18 and TRBJ2-5, is NAGVMQNPRHLVRRRGQEARLRCSPMKGHSHVYWYRQLPEEGLKFMVYLQKENIIDESGMPKERFSAEFPKEGPSILRIQQVVRGDSAAYFCASSPPSQETQYFGPGTRLLVL.

CDR3 in DNA: TGTGCCACCAGCAGAGATCTGGTAGGGGCAAGCACAGATACGCAGTATTTT. This translates into CATSRDLVGASTDTQYF. The chain combines TRBV15 with TRBJ2-3, with TRBD1 as a possible D gene (5 bases). This CDR3 contains 17 residues. Trimming took off 0 bases at V and 0 bases at J, with 13 bases between the two ends. Germline V gene data show CDR1 as LNHNV and CDR2 as YYDKDF (reference sequence).

The V gene is TRBV18, the J gene TRBJ1-3; 9 bases are shared with TRBD1. The CDR3 covers 17 residues. In germline, CDR1 is KGHSH, CDR2 LQKENI. V trimming: 6 bases; J trimming: 4 bases; junction bases outside the gene matches: 13. CDR3: CASSRERDREAGNTIYF. For the CDR3, the DNA is TGTGCCAGCTCCCGAGAAAGGGACAGGGAGGCGGGAAACACCATATATTTT.

V is TRBV6-1 and J is TRBJ1-3; D is unresolved. V was clipped by 5 bases and J by 0 bases, with 11 bases between them. The CDR3 runs to 15 residues. CDR1 MNHNS and CDR2 SASEGT come from the germline V gene. CDR3 residues: CASSTGLLSGNTIYF. The DNA of the CDR3 is TGTGCCAGCAGTACCGGACTGCTCTCTGGAAACACCATATATTTT.

The V and J genes are TRBV28 and TRBJ1-5; TRBD1 agrees at 7 bases. Germline V CDR1 and CDR2: MDHEN, SYDVKM. The CDR3 is 13 amino acids. V lost 11 bases and J lost 7; bases outside the gene matches: 11. The CDR3 DNA follows: TGTGCCGCCGAGGGACAGCCTCACCAGCCCCAGCATTTT. Encoded protein: CAAEGQPHQPQHF.

The CDR3 DNA reads as TGTGCCAGCAGTTTTACCCTAGGGGAAAGCACAGATACGCAGTATTTT. Translated, it gives CASSFTLGESTDTQYF. The chain is built from TRBV7-9 and TRBJ2-3; TRBD1 is a possible D gene (5 bases). The CDR3 runs to 16 residues. Trimming removed 6 bases at V and 0 bases at J, with 16 bases between. The germline gives CDR1 SEHNR, CDR2 FQNEAQ (reference sequence).

The rearrangement uses TRBV19 and TRBJ1-1; D is undetermined. CDR1 is LNHDA and CDR2 is SQIVND in the germline V gene (reference sequence). V was trimmed by 3 bases and J by 7 bases, leaving 9 bases between them. This CDR3 spans 12 amino acids. CDR3 amino acids: CASSITYGEAFF. CDR3 nucleotide sequence: TGTGCCAGTAGTATCACGTACGGTGAAGCTTTCTTT.

Details on this clone: This same CDR3 is encoded by further DNA sequences in the sample. This chain uses TRBV6-5 with TRBJ2-7; weak D call: TRBD1 (5 bases). V lost 2 bases and J 2 bases, leaving 10 bases between the germline ends. Per the germline V gene, CDR1 is MNHEY and CDR2 is SVGAGI. The CDR3 runs 14 residues. CDR3 amino acids: CASSYRQGPYEQYF. In DNA, the CDR3 is TGTGCCAGCAGTTACCGGCAGGGTCCCTACGAGCAGTACTTC.

The rearrangement joins TRBV5-1 to TRBJ2-1; TRBD2 aligns across 11 bases. J was trimmed by 0 bases and V by 7 bases; bases with no gene match: 9. CDR1 SGHRS and CDR2 YFSETQ come from the germline V gene. The CDR3 has 17 amino acids. CDR3 region: CASGGTSGALSYNEQFF. DNA for the CDR3: TGCGCCAGCGGCGGGACTAGCGGAGCGCTCTCCTACAATGAGCAGTTCTTC.

V gene TRBV15 combines with J gene TRBJ1-5; D remains ambiguous. Trimming removed 3 bases from V and 2 bases from J, with 23 bases in between. The CDR3 runs 19 residues. Germline loops: CDR1 LNHNV, CDR2 YYDKDF (reference sequence). The CDR3: CATSSFAGRPAVGNQPQHF. CDR3 nucleotides: TGTGCCACCAGCAGTTTTGCCGGACGGCCAGCGGTGGGCAATCAGCCCCAGCATTTT.